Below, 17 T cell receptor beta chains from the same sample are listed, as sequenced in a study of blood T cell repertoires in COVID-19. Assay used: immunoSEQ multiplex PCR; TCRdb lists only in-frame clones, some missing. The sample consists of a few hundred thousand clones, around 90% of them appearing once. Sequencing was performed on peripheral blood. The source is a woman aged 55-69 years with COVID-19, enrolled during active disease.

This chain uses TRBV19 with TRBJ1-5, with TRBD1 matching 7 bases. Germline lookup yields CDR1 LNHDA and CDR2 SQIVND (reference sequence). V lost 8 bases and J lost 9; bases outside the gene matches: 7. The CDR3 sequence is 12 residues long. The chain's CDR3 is CASGTVQVPQHF. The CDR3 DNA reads TGTGCCAGTGGGACAGTTCAGGTGCCCCAGCATTTT.

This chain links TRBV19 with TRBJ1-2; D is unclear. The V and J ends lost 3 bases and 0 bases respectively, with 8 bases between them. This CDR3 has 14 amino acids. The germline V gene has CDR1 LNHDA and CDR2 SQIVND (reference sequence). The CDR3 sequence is CASSIGAANYGYTF. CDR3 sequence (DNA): TGTGCCAGTAGTATCGGAGCAGCTAACTATGGCTACACCTTC.

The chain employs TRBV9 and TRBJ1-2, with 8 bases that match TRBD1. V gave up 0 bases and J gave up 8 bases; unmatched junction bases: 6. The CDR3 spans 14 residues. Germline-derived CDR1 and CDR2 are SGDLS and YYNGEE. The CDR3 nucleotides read TGTGCCAGCAGCGTAGCTGGGACAGGCCTCGGCTACACCTTC. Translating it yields CASSVAGTGLGYTF.

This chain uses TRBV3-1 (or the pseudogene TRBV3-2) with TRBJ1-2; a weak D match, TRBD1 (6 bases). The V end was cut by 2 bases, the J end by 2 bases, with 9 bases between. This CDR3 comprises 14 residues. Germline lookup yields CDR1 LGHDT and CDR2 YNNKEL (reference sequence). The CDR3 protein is CASSQWTENYGYTF. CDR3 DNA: TGTGCCAGCAGCCAATGGACAGAGAACTATGGCTACACCTTC.

CDR3 amino acids: CATSREGQPNQPQHF. CDR3 DNA sequence: TGTGCCACCAGCAGAGAGGGACAGCCCAATCAGCCCCAGCATTTT. The J gene is TRBJ1-5, the V gene TRBV15; TRBD1 matches at 7 bases. This CDR3 region has 15 residues. V lost 0 bases, J lost 3 bases, and 2 bases stayed unmatched. CDR1 LNHNV and CDR2 YYDKDF come from the germline V gene (reference sequence).

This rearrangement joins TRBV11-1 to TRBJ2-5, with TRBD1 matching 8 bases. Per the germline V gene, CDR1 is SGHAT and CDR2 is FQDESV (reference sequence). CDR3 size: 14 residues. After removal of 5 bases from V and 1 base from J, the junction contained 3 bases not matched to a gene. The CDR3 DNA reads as TGTGCCAGCAGCGGACAGGGTGTCCAAGAGACCCAGTACTTC. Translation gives CASSGQGVQETQYF.

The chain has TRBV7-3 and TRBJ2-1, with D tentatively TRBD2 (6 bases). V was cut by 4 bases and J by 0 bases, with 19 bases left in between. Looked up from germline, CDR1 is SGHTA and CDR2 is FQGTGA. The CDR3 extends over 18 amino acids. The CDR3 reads CASSSAQTASVSYNEQFF. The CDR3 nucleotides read TGTGCCAGCAGCTCCGCCCAGACTGCTAGCGTCTCCTACAATGAGCAGTTCTTC.

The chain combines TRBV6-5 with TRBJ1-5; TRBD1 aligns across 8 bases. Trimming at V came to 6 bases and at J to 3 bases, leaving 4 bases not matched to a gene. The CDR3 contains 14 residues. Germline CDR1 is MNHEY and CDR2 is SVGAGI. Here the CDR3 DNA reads TGTGCCAGCAGCCAGGACAGGGACAATCAGCCCCAGCATTTT. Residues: CASSQDRDNQPQHF.

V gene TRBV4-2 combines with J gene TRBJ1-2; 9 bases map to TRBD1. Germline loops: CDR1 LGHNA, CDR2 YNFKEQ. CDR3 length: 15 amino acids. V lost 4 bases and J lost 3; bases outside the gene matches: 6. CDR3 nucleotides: TGTGCCAGCAGCCCGGGACAGGGCAGGGACTATGGCTACACCTTC. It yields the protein CASSPGQGRDYGYTF.

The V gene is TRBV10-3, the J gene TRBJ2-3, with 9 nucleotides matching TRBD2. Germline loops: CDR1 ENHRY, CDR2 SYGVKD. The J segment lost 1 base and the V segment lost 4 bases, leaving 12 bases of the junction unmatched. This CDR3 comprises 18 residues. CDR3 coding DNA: TGTGCCATCAGTGTATCCGGAGGCGGGGGGGCCGGCACAGATACGCAGTATTTT. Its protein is CAISVSGGGGAGTDTQYF.

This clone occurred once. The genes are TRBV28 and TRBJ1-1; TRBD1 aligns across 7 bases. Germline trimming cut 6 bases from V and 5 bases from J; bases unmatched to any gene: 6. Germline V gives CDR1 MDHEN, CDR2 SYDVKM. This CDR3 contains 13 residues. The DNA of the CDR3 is TGTGCCAGCAGACCACAGGGGAGGACTGAAGCTTTCTTT. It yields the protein CASRPQGRTEAFF.

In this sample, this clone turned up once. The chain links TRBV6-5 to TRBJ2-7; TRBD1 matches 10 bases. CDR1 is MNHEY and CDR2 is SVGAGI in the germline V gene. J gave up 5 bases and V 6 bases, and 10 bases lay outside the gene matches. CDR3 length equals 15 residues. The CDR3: CASSSGTGVLNEQYF. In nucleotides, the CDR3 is TGTGCCAGCAGCTCCGGGACAGGGGTTTTGAACGAGCAGTACTTC.

In nucleotides, the CDR3 is TGTGCCAGCAGTGAACCCGGGAGGAATGAGCAGTTCTTC. Translating gives CASSEPGRNEQFF. This sequence joins TRBV2 and TRBJ2-1; 7 nucleotides line up with TRBD2. There are 13 residues in the CDR3. The V and J ends lost 2 bases and 7 bases, in that order; junction bases with no gene match: 2. CDR1 SNHLY and CDR2 FYNNEI come from the germline V gene. Based on the CDR3 plus reference TRBV2 and TRBJ2-1, the full variable domain is EPEVTQTPSHQVTQMGQEVILRCVPISNHLYFYWYRQILGQKVEFLVSFYNNEISEKSEIFDDQFSVERPDGSNFTLKIRSTKLEDSAMYFCASSEPGRNEQFFGPGTRLTVL.

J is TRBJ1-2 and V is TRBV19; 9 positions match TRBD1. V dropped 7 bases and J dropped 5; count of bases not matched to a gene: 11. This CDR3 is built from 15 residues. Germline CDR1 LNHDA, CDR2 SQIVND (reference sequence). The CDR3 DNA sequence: TGTGCCAGTACCGCGGACAGGGGATCGAGGTATGGCTACACCTTC. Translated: CASTADRGSRYGYTF.

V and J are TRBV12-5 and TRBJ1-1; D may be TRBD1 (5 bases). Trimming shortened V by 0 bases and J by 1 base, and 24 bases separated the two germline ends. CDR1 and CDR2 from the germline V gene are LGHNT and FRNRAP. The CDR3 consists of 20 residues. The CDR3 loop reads CASGLVLSGSATAKNTEAFF. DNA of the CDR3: TGTGCTAGTGGTTTGGTATTATCCGGTTCCGCGACAGCCAAGAACACTGAAGCTTTCTTT.

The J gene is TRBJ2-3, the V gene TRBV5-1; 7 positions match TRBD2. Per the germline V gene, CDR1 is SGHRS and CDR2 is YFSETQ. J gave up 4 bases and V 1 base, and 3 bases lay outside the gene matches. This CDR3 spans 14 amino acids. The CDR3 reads CASSLRTSSDTQYF. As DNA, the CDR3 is TGCGCCAGCAGCTTGAGGACTAGTTCAGATACGCAGTATTTT.

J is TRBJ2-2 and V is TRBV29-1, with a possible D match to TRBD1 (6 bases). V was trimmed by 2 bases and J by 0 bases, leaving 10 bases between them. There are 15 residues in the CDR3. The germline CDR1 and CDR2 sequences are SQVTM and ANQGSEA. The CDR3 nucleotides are TGCAGCGTTGAACGGGACATCTCGAACACCGGGGAGCTGTTTTTT. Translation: CSVERDISNTGELFF.